Listed below are T cell receptor beta chains from one sample, sequenced in a study of T cell repertoires in cytomegalovirus infection. TCRdb processed the reads anew with MiXCR; each CDR3 protein has one entry. The table records 300,000 to 450,000 distinct CDR3 sequences, roughly 18% of them present only once. Sequenced sample: PBMCs. These receptors all stem from a human donor in good health (CMV status not recorded). Some clones in this sample may be carry-over from other donors' samples. Both conserved end residues are part of each CDR3. D genes are given only for firm matches. Clone size is shown for a subset of rows, as once, few, many or a class of expanded clone.

>TRBJ2-2|TRBV19|NA|TRBD1
TGTGCCAGTAGTCCTCCGGGACAGGGGGCAGGCGGGGAGCTGTTTTTT
CASSPPGQGAGGELFF
>TRBJ2-1|TRBV5-6|many|NA
TGTGCCAGCAGCTTGACGATGGCGGCGACGGAGTTCTTC
CASSLTMAATEFF
>TRBJ1-6|TRBV2|many|NA
TGTGCCAGCAGTTCCGCCCGGGGAGATTCACCCCTCCACTTT
CASSSARGDSPLHF
>TRBJ2-1|TRBV7-9|many|NA
TGCGCCAGCAGCTTGGTTTCCGGATACAATGAGCAGTTCTTC
CASSLVSGYNEQFF
>TRBJ2-3|TRBV7-2|few|NA
TGTGCCAGCAGCTCAAGCGTGACTAGCACAGATACGCAGTATTTT
CASSSSVTSTDTQYF
>TRBJ1-1|TRBV6-6|few|NA
TGTGCCAGCAGTTACGAACCGGGAACCACGAACACTGAAGCTTTCTTT
CASSYEPGTTNTEAFF
>TRBJ2-1|TRBV6-6|NA|NA
TGTGCCACCACCCAAGGGTTTGAGCAGTTCTTC
CATTQGFEQFF
>TRBJ1-6|TRBV7-2|many|NA
TGTGCCAGCAGCTTAGCCCAGAATTCACCCCTCCACTTT
CASSLAQNSPLHF
>TRBJ2-7|TRBV15|NA|TRBD1
TGTGCCACCAGCAGAGAAGTCAATACGGGGACAGCCTACGAGCAGTACTTC
CATSREVNTGTAYEQYF
>TRBJ1-1|TRBV3-1|NA|TRBD1
TGTGCCAGCAGCCAAGTGGGACAGAGAGACACTGAAGCTTTCTTT
CASSQVGQRDTEAFF
>TRBJ2-1|TRBV19|NA|NA
TGTGCCAGTAGTATGCCGGGACTTGCATCTGAGCAGTTCTTC
CASSMPGLASEQFF
>TRBJ2-3|TRBV11-2|many|TRBD2
TGTGCCAGCAGCTTAGAGAGCGGGGGGACAGATACGCAGTATTTT
CASSLESGGTDTQYF
>TRBJ2-6|TRBV5-1|many|NA
TGCGCCAGCACCGCTCGTTCGAGCTCTGGGGCCAACGTCCTGACTTTC
CASTARSSSGANVLTF
>TRBJ1-1|TRBV10-2|NA|NA
TGCGCCAGCAGGGGAGGACAGTTAATGAACACTGAAGCTTTCTTT
CASRGGQLMNTEAFF
>TRBJ1-4|TRBV12-3/TRBV12-4|NA|NA
TGTGCCAGCAGAGCTACCGGAGGGGAAAAACTGTTTTTT
CASRATGGEKLFF
>TRBJ2-7|TRBV11-2|many|NA
TGTGCCAGCAGGGGGAGAAATTCCTTCGAGCAGTACTTC
CASRGRNSFEQYF
>TRBJ2-5|TRBV7-2|many|NA
TGTGCCAGCAGCTTAGGCGGCGCCATAGGGACCCAGTACTTC
CASSLGGAIGTQYF
>TRBJ2-1|TRBV2|NA|NA
TGTGCCAGCAGTCTGGACAGTCACAATGAGCAGTTCTTC
CASSLDSHNEQFF
>TRBJ1-1|TRBV5-1|few|NA
TGCGCCAGCAGCTCGGGGGGCTGGGGGAACACTGAAGCTTTCTTT
CASSSGGWGNTEAFF
>TRBJ1-1|TRBV12-3/TRBV12-4|few|NA
TGTGCCAGCAGGAACAGGGTAAGGAACACTGAAGCTTTCTTT
CASRNRVRNTEAFF
>TRBJ2-7|TRBV7-2|many|TRBD1
TGTGCCAGCAGGGCCGGGACAGGTTCCTACGAGCAGTACTTC
CASRAGTGSYEQYF
>TRBJ2-5|TRBV7-6|many|NA
TGTGCCAGCAGCTCGGCGATGGAGACCCAGTACTTC
CASSSAMETQYF
>TRBJ2-3|TRBV30|NA|TRBD1
TGTGCCTTGGAGGACAGGGATAGAACAGATACGCAGTATTTT
CALEDRDRTDTQYF
>TRBJ2-1|TRBV11-2|many|TRBD2
TGTGCCAGCAGCTTATTTGGGGGAGGGCGAGGGAATGAGCAGTTCTTC
CASSLFGGGRGNEQFF
>TRBJ2-1|TRBV19|many|NA
TGTGCCAGTAGCGGCGAGCGGACCCGCTCCTACAATGAGCAGTTCTTC
CASSGERTRSYNEQFF
>TRBJ1-4|TRBV5-5|once|NA
TGTGCCAGCAGCTTTTCGAGGTCGGCTAATGAAAAACTGTTTTTT
CASSFSRSANEKLFF
>TRBJ2-1|TRBV5-1|NA|TRBD2
TGCGCCAGCAGCAGATCCGGGACTAGCGGGGGTTACAATGAGCAGTTCTTC
CASSRSGTSGGYNEQFF
>TRBJ1-4|TRBV7-2|NA|NA
TGTGCCAGCAGTTTTAGGGGCCGAGTTAATGAAAAACTGTTTTTT
CASSFRGRVNEKLFF
>TRBJ2-7|TRBV9|NA|TRBD2
TGTGCCAGCAGCGTAGACTTGGGGGGGGCCTACGAGCAGTACTTC
CASSVDLGGAYEQYF
>TRBJ1-1|TRBV12-3/TRBV12-4|NA|TRBD1
TGTGCCAGCAGCCCCGGGACAGGTGGGGGTGGGACTGAAGCTTTCTTT
CASSPGTGGGGTEAFF
>TRBJ2-5|TRBV7-2|many|NA
TGTGCCAGCAGCTTAGTGGGCAGCTTCCAAGAGACCCAGTACTTC
CASSLVGSFQETQYF
>TRBJ2-6|TRBV7-3|many|NA
TGTGCCAGCAGCCAACTAGGGGCTGGGGCCAACGTCCTGACTTTC
CASSQLGAGANVLTF
>TRBJ1-1|TRBV7-6|NA|TRBD1
TGTGCCAGCAGGGGGACAGGGGATACTGAAGCTTTCTTT
CASRGTGDTEAFF
>TRBJ2-7|TRBV5-6|many|NA
TGTGCCAGCAGCTTATCGAATTACGAGCAGTACTTC
CASSLSNYEQYF
>TRBJ2-1|TRBV7-6|many|TRBD1
TGTGCCAGCAGCATAGGGACAGGGGGCGATGAGCAGTTCTTC
CASSIGTGGDEQFF
>TRBJ2-1|TRBV28|few|NA
TGTGCCAGCAGCCTCGCCGCTAGCCGCAATGAGCAGTTCTTC
CASSLAASRNEQFF
>TRBJ2-6|TRBV7-8|many|NA
TGTGCCAGCAGCTGGACACGCTCTGGGGCCAACGTCCTGACTTTC
CASSWTRSGANVLTF
>TRBJ1-4|TRBV20-1|once|NA
TGCAGTGCCGGGGGGGGGACTAATGGAAAACTGTTTTTT
CSAGGGTNGKLFF
>TRBJ2-3|TRBV4-3|many|NA
TGCGCCAGCAGCCAAGACTTGCCCTTAGGGAGTACGCAGTATTTT
CASSQDLPLGSTQYF
>TRBJ1-1|TRBV4-1|many|NA
TGCGCCAGCAGCCGAGTTCGGGGGGAGACTGAAGCTTTCTTT
CASSRVRGETEAFF
>TRBJ1-6|TRBV2|NA|TRBD1
TGTGCCAGCAGTCGGGACAGCTATAATTCACCCCTCCACTTT
CASSRDSYNSPLHF
>TRBJ2-1|TRBV4-3|few|NA
TGCGCCAGCAGCCACTCGGGCGCCTACAATGAGCAGTTCTTC
CASSHSGAYNEQFF
>TRBJ2-1|TRBV19|NA|TRBD1
TGTGCCAGTAGTAACCCGGAGGAGCGACAGGGACCTCATGAGCAGTTCTTC
CASSNPEERQGPHEQFF
>TRBJ2-7|TRBV19|few|NA
TGTGCCAGTAGTAAAGCCGGGACAAGTTCTTACGAGCAGTACTTC
CASSKAGTSSYEQYF
>TRBJ2-1|TRBV2|many|TRBD2
TGTGCCAGCAGTGAACAGGGACTAGATTACGGTGAGCAGTTCTTC
CASSEQGLDYGEQFF
>TRBJ2-7|TRBV30|NA|TRBD2
TGTGCCTGGAGTCCCCCATTACTAGCGAGCAACGAGCAGTACTTC
CAWSPPLLASNEQYF
>TRBJ1-2|TRBV12-3/TRBV12-4|few|NA
TGTGCCAGCAGTTCCACAGGGCGGGCGGATGGCTACACCTTC
CASSSTGRADGYTF
>TRBJ2-1|TRBV7-2|NA|NA
TGTGCCAGCAGCCCGCTTGGTTCCTACAATGAGCAGTTCTTC
CASSPLGSYNEQFF
>TRBJ2-5|TRBV20-1|few|TRBD1
TGCAGTGCTTCGGACAGGGTCGAGACCCAGTACTTC
CSASDRVETQYF
>TRBJ2-1|TRBV7-2|few|TRBD2
TGTGCCAGCAGCTTTGCGGGAGTATCCTACAATGAGCAGTTCTTC
CASSFAGVSYNEQFF
>TRBJ2-3|TRBV6-2/TRBV6-3|many|TRBD2
TGTGCCAGCAGTTCGAGCGCTAGCGGGGGAGATACGCAGTATTTT
CASSSSASGGDTQYF
>TRBJ2-2|TRBV11-3|few|TRBD2
TGTGCCAGCAGCTCTAATCTAGCGGGGTTCACCGGGGAGCTGTTTTTT
CASSSNLAGFTGELFF